This T cell receptor (beta chain) was recorded in a study of T cells expressing NK-cell markers. Reanalyzing the 5' RACE reads, TCRdb keeps one entry per CDR3 protein, without DNA. Recorded for this sample: 200,000 to 300,000 distinct CDR3 sequences. The germline gives CDR1 DFQATT, CDR2 SNEGSKA (reference sequence). CDR3 size: 17 residues. This clonotype was sampled from a man between 18 and 35 years old in good health. The chain couples TRBV20-1 to TRBJ2-5; TCRdb picks TRBD2, but there is no DNA to check that call. The sequenced sample was blood T cells: a sorted CD56 or NKG2C T cell subset, CD4+ or CD8+ T cells, or bulk PBMC T cells (not recorded which). CDR3 in amino acids: CSARGTSGRAVLETQYF.